The text below deals with one T cell receptor (beta chain). Its target is unknown. The data originate from a study of identical twins. CDR1 and CDR2 from the germline V gene are SNHLY and FYNNEI. This CDR3 has 15 residues. V dropped 1 base and J dropped 4; count of bases not matched to a gene: 3. TCRdb independently ran MiXCR on the 5' RACE reads; one entry per CDR3 protein. The sample lists hundreds of thousands of distinct CDR3 sequences; 6% to 8.5% were seen once. Broader study findings: Sequences that were out-of-frame, alpha and twin-shared displayed an excess of low generation probability. For out-of-frame beta sequences, excess twin sharing was weaker. Insertions were reduced in abundant cord blood beta clonotypes but not in memory repertoires.

The sample was also linked to a second study, of yellow fever vaccine responses in identical twins.

Sequences were obtained from CD8+ T cells sorted from blood. The chain links TRBV2 to TRBJ2-1; 8 nucleotides align to TRBD2. The sequence was collected from a woman aged 18-29 years in good health. CDR3 in DNA: TGTGCCAGCAGTGAAGGCGGGGGGACTTACAATGAGCAGTTCTTC. It yields the protein CASSEGGGTYNEQFF.